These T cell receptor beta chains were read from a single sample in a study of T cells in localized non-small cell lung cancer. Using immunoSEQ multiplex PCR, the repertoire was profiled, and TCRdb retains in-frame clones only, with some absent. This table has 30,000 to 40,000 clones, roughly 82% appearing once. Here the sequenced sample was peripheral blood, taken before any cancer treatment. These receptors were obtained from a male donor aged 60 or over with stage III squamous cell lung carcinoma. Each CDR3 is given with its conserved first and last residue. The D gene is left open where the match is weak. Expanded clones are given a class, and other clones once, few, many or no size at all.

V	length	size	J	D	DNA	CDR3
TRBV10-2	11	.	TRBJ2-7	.	TGCGCCAGCAGTTCTCCTAGCGAGCAGTACTTC	CASSSPSEQYF
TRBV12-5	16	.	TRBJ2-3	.	TGTGCTAGTGGTTTGGTAAGGACCTCGGGGACAGATACGCAGTATTTT	CASGLVRTSGTDTQYF
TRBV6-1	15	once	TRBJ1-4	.	TGTGCCAGCAGTGTACCGACAGGCCTTAATGAAAAACTGTTTTTT	CASSVPTGLNEKLFF
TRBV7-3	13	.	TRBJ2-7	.	TGTGCCAGCAGCTTAAGTACGGACAACGAGCAGTACTTC	CASSLSTDNEQYF
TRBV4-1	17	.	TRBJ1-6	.	TGCGCCAGCAGCCAGGACCGCGGCACAGGGATGGATTCACCCCTCCACTTT	CASSQDRGTGMDSPLHF
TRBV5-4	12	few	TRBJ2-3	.	TGTGCCAGCAGCTCAAACTCAGATACGCAGTATTTT	CASSSNSDTQYF
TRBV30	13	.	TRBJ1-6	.	TGTGCCTTGCAGCAAAGCCTTAATTCACCCCTCCACTTT	CALQQSLNSPLHF
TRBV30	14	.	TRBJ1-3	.	TGTGCCTGGAGTAAGGGGGGATCTGGAAACACCATATATTTT	CAWSKGGSGNTIYF
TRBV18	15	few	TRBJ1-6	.	TGTGCCAGCTCACCTAGGACGACGAGTAATTCACCCCTCCACTTT	CASSPRTTSNSPLHF
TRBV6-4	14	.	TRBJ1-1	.	TGTGCCAGCAGTGACCGGGGTAAAACGACTGAAGCTTTCTTT	CASSDRGKTTEAFF